Each of the 7 T cell receptor beta chains below was sequenced from the same sample in a study of blood T cell repertoires in COVID-19. Clones were read by immunoSEQ multiplex PCR, and TCRdb kept only the in-frame ones, dropping some. The table records over 400,000 clones, more than 80% of them present only once. Sample: peripheral blood. These receptors came from a woman in her twenties or thirties with active or convalescent COVID-19.

The rearrangement uses TRBV3-1 (or the pseudogene TRBV3-2) and TRBJ1-2; no reliable D call. Germline lookup yields CDR1 LGHDT and CDR2 YNNKEL (reference sequence). V lost 0 bases and J lost 8, with 13 bases in between. The CDR3 spans 14 residues. CDR3 residues: CASSQDSAYGGYTF. The CDR3 bases are TGTGCCAGCAGCCAAGATTCGGCCTACGGGGGCTACACCTTC.

The chain combines TRBV7-7 with TRBJ1-1; D ambiguous. Trimming stripped 5 bases from V and 8 bases from J, with 15 bases between. This CDR3 region has 13 residues. Germline loops: CDR1 SSHAT, CDR2 FNYEAQ (reference sequence). This chain's CDR3 is CASSPRSGTEAFF. The DNA for the CDR3 is TGTGCCAGCAGCCCCAGATCGGGAACCGAAGCTTTCTTT.

The chain couples TRBV4-1 to TRBJ1-1, with 12 bases that match TRBD1. The CDR3 spans 17 residues. V lost 4 bases and J lost 5; bases outside the gene matches: 11. In germline, CDR1 is MGHRA, CDR2 YSYEKL. The CDR3 loop reads CASSRRDRGREETEAFF. Written as DNA, the CDR3 is TGCGCCAGCAGCCGGAGGGACAGGGGGCGGGAGGAGACTGAAGCTTTCTTT.

V and J are TRBV19 and TRBJ1-6, with D unresolved. This CDR3 has 15 residues. Germline lookup yields CDR1 LNHDA and CDR2 SQIVND (reference sequence). Trimming shortened V by 0 bases and J by 8 bases, and 11 bases separated the two germline ends. The DNA for the CDR3 is TGTGCCAGTAGTATAGATAGCGGGAAGGATTCACCCCTCCACTTT. It encodes CASSIDSGKDSPLHF.

This rearrangement joins TRBV3-1 (or the pseudogene TRBV3-2) to TRBJ2-7; the match to TRBD2 covers 8 bases. CDR1 is LGHDT and CDR2 is YNNKEL in the germline V gene (reference sequence). The V and J ends lost 3 bases and 2 bases, in that order; junction bases with no gene match: 6. The length of the CDR3 is 15 residues. CDR3 DNA: TGTGCCAGCAGCCACGGACTAGCCGAGGCCTACGAGCAGTACTTC. Encoded protein: CASSHGLAEAYEQYF.

This clone has more than one count but fewer than ten. The J gene is TRBJ1-2, the V gene TRBV15; D call uncertain. CDR3 length: 15 amino acids. The germline V gene has CDR1 LNHNV and CDR2 YYDKDF (reference sequence). V gave up 3 bases and J gave up 8 bases, with 19 bases separating them. The CDR3 sequence is CATSRGGGKSKGYTF. The CDR3 DNA sequence: TGTGCCACCAGCAGGGGAGGAGGGAAGAGTAAAGGCTACACCTTC.

The CDR3 sequence is CASSQVVQGSYEQYF. In DNA form, the CDR3 reads TGCGCCAGCAGCCAAGTTGTACAGGGATCCTACGAGCAGTACTTC. The rearrangement uses TRBV4-1 and TRBJ2-7, with D perhaps matching TRBD1 (6 bases). The length of the CDR3 is 15 residues. V was trimmed by 1 base and J by 1 base, leaving 11 bases between them. Looked up from germline, CDR1 is MGHRA and CDR2 is YSYEKL.